A single T cell receptor beta chain is shown here with its context. A much larger clone sits a single nucleotide away, making a read error possible. The data stem from a study of blood T cells in healthy people across ages. Trimming pared 3 bases from V and 0 bases from J, leaving 11 bases between. Germline V gives CDR1 MNHEY, CDR2 SMNVEV (reference sequence). CDR3 length equals 15 residues. It was with a sample-barcoded 5' primer and a J-beta primer mix that a second PCR of roughly 7 to 12 cycles was run. Each CDR3 protein is one row after TCRdb ran MiXCR on the 5' RACE reads. The profile shows more than 800,000 distinct CDR3 sequences, around 26% of them singletons. Total RNA extracted from each sample amounted to at least 5.5 micrograms.

The receptor comes from a woman of 80 years or more in good health. The material sequenced was blood. The chain links TRBV27 to TRBJ2-5; no clear D gene. CDR3 amino acids: CASSLAYSYQETQYF. The CDR3 region has the DNA TGTGCCAGCAGTTTGGCCTACTCGTACCAAGAGACCCAGTACTTC.